Sequencing of this T cell receptor (beta chain) was carried out in a study of tumor-infiltrating lymphocytes in oesophageal squamous cell carcinoma. Germline trimming cut 5 bases from V and 4 bases from J; bases unmatched to any gene: 9. The CDR3 loop spans 15 amino acids. Germline CDR1 is SGHTA and CDR2 is FQGTGA. This clonotype is termed medium-sized (0.01 to 0.1%). From the PCR reads, TCRdb called clonotypes with MiXCR, one entry per CDR3 protein. This sample has 15,000 to 20,000 distinct CDR3 sequences, with around two fifths found just once. The receptor was derived from a male donor with esophageal squamous cell carcinoma. The sequencing input was esophageal tumor tissue. The rearrangement links TRBV7-3 to TRBJ2-3, with 7 bases aligning to TRBD2. The chain's CDR3 is CASSISGTKADTQYF. DNA of the CDR3: TGTGCCAGCAGCATATCCGGGACTAAAGCAGATACGCAGTATTTT.